This entry concerns a single T cell receptor beta chain. This record comes from a study of Ad26.COV2.S vaccination and SARS-CoV-2 variants. At the level of the study: Donor was in the COV1001 Ad26.COV2.S trial arm. Ad26.COV2.S shots went into the muscle once or twice, 56 days apart.

Produced via immunoSEQ multiplex PCR; TCRdb's table is partial and in-frame only. The sample lists approximately 240,000 clones; roughly 90% were seen once. Germline-derived CDR1 and CDR2 are SGHKS and YYEKEE (reference sequence). The CDR3 runs to 15 residues. The V gene end was trimmed by 7 bases and the J gene end by 1 base; junction bases not matched to a gene: 6. Treatment of the sample: around 19 received Ad26.COV2.S at low or high dose, single or two shots; 5 received placebo; per-sample allocation not given. Specimen acquisition occurred on day 63 following the initial vaccine or placebo injection.

The gene calls are TRBV5-5 and TRBJ2-2, with TRBD1 matching over 8 bases. This sample comprised peripheral blood, obtained in a trial of Ad26.COV2.S vaccine versus placebo. The receptor was isolated from a person aged 18 to 65 who received the Ad26.COV2.S COVID-19 vaccine or a placebo. Here the CDR3 reads CASFRGQGNTGELFF. The CDR3 DNA reads as TGTGCCAGCTTTAGAGGACAGGGGAACACCGGGGAGCTGTTTTTT.